This T cell receptor (beta chain) is drawn from a study of Ad26.COV2.S vaccination and SARS-CoV-2 variants. From germline, CDR1 is SGHVS and CDR2 FQNEAQ. The CDR3 contains 13 residues. The ends were cut back, 3 bases at V and 11 bases at J, with 13 bases in the middle. Method: immunoSEQ multiplex PCR; TCRdb's copy keeps in-frame clones and lacks some. The sample lists about 390,000 clones; roughly nine tenths were seen once. Treatment: about 20 received Ad26.COV2.S at low or high dose, single or two shots; 5 received placebo; per-sample allocation not given. Material that was analyzed had been drawn on day 63 after the first vaccine or placebo injection.

The receptor was isolated from a person aged 18 to 65 who received the Ad26.COV2.S COVID-19 vaccine or a placebo. The starting material was peripheral blood, obtained in a trial of Ad26.COV2.S vaccine versus placebo. The V gene is TRBV7-8, the J gene TRBJ1-4, with D possibly matching TRBD1 (5 bases). CDR3 nucleotides: TGTGCCAGCAGCTTGGGTGTCGGGGCTAAACTGTTTTTT. It codes for CASSLGVGAKLFF.